These 8 T cell receptor beta chains were sequenced from one sample in a study of regulatory T cells in long-lasting Graves disease. Time point indicated: newly diagnosed GD, antithyroid drugs for less than 3 months. The authors made the TCR library using RNA they extracted from PBMCs. Relying on iRepertoire HTBI primers and Arm-PCR of CDR3 regions, the team built TCR beta libraries. TCRdb re-called the multiplex PCR reads with MiXCR, one entry per CDR3 protein. The sample lists 350,000 to 400,000 distinct CDR3 sequences; 15% to 19% were seen once. The sample in question was peripheral blood mononuclear cells (PBMCs), obtained at new diagnosis, from a patient treated with antithyroid drugs. The receptors originated from a female donor with Graves disease.

This clonotype was observed at least ten times. The CDR3 region has the DNA TGTGCCAGCAGCTACACACAGGGGGCTATCCTCATGAACACTGAAGCTTTCTTT. Protein: CASSYTQGAILMNTEAFF. This chain connects TRBV7-9 to TRBJ1-1, with 9 bases aligning to TRBD1. In germline, CDR1 is SEHNR, CDR2 FQNEAQ (reference sequence). This CDR3 is 18 amino acids long. V was pared by 4 bases and J by 0 bases, with 12 bases of the junction left unmatched.

There are many counts of this clonotype. The genes are TRBV18 and TRBJ1-1, with unresolved D. V was clipped by 6 bases and J by 5 bases, with 13 bases between them. CDR3 length: 13 amino acids. Germline values: CDR1 KGHSH, CDR2 LQKENI. CDR3: CASSHSTETEAFF. CDR3 DNA: TGTGCCAGCTCGCACAGCACGGAGACTGAAGCTTTCTTT.

At least ten counts were recorded for this clonotype. The CDR3 here is CASSQVDQAFF. CDR3 nucleotide sequence: TGTGCCAGCAGCCAAGTCGATCAAGCTTTCTTT. This chain joins TRBV3-1 and TRBJ1-1; no clear D gene. This CDR3 is built from 11 residues. Germline CDR1 is LGHDT and CDR2 is YNNKEL (reference sequence). With 1 base removed from V and 9 bases from J, the gap between germline ends came to 6 bases.

The chain uses TRBV12-3 or TRBV12-4 and TRBJ2-3; TRBD2 matches 7 bases. The CDR3 spans 14 residues. Trimming removed 6 bases from V and 0 bases from J; junction bases left unmatched: 3. The CDR3, as DNA: TGTGCCAGCAGGGCTAGCGGTAGCACAGATACGCAGTATTTT. Translated: CASRASGSTDTQYF.

This clonotype was seen repeatedly, ten times or more. One base away lies a much larger clone, so this may be a sequencing read error. The chain uses TRBV28 and TRBJ2-7, with 9 bases identical to TRBD1. J lost 2 bases, V lost 2 bases, and 4 bases had no gene match. Germline CDR1 is MDHEN and CDR2 is SYDVKM. This CDR3 comprises 15 residues. DNA of the CDR3: TGTGCCAGCAGTTTAGCCGGGACAGGGCCCTACGAGCAGTACTTC. This encodes CASSLAGTGPYEQYF.

CDR3 nucleotide sequence: TGTGCCAGCAGTTTACAGACCCCTTGGGAGCAGTACTTC. Translated, it gives CASSLQTPWEQYF. The rearrangement links TRBV28 to TRBJ2-7, with D unclear. CDR3 length equals 13 residues. Between the trimmed V and J ends, which lost 2 bases and 7 bases, there was a span of 12 bases. CDR1 is MDHEN, CDR2 SYDVKM, per germline.

This clonotype was recorded a few times. The genes are TRBV4-1 and TRBJ2-3; no clear D gene. The CDR3 totals 12 residues. The V gene's germline CDR1 is MGHRA and CDR2 YSYEKL. V was cut by 2 bases and J by 4 bases, with 4 bases left in between. CDR3 DNA: TGCGCCAGCAGCCAACTCTCAGATACGCAGTATTTT. Translated: CASSQLSDTQYF.

The chain employs TRBV28 and TRBJ2-1; 16 nucleotides match TRBD2. The V gene end was trimmed by 7 bases and the J gene end by 5 bases; junction bases not matched to a gene: 8. The germline CDR1 and CDR2 sequences are MDHEN and SYDVKM. This CDR3 contains 17 residues. The CDR3 DNA follows: TGTGCCAGCACCGGGACTAGCGGGGGGGCGCACAACAATGAGCAGTTCTTC. As protein: CASTGTSGGAHNNEQFF. Looking up the rest from reference TRBV28 and TRBJ2-1 gives the full variable domain: DVKVTQSSRYLVKRTGEKVFLECVQDMDHENMFWYRQDPGLGLRLIYFSYDVKMKEKGDIPEGYSVSREKKERFSLILESASTNQTSMYLCASTGTSGGAHNNEQFFGPGTRLTVL.